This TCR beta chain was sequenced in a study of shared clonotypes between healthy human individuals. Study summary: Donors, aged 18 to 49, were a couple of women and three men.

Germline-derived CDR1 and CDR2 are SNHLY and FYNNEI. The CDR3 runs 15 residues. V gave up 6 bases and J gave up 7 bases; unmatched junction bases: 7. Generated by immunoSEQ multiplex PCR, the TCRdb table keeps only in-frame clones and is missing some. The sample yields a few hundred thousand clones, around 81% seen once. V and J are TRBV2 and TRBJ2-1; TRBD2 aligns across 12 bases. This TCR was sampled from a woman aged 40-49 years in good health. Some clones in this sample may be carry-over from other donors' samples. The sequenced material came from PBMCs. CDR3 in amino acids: CASSRLAGDRNEQFF. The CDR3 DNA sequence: TGTGCCAGCAGCCGACTAGCGGGGGATCGGAATGAGCAGTTCTTC.